This is a list of T cell receptor beta chains from one sample in a study of CD8 T cells in Susac syndrome. TCRdb re-called the immunoSEQ multiplex PCR reads with MiXCR, one entry per CDR3 protein. Of about 180,000 distinct CDR3 sequences in the sample, over 90% are singletons; the top ten hold 0.095% to 0.1%. The specimen was CD4+ T cells from PBMCs. The receptors derive from a human donor with Susac syndrome. Both conserved end residues are part of each CDR3. D genes are given only for firm matches. Clone size is shown for a subset of rows, as once, few, many or a class of expanded clone.

size	D	J	V	DNA	CDR3
NA	NA	TRBJ1-3	TRBV7-9	TGTGCCAGCAGAAGGGCGGACTCTGGAAACACCATATATTTT	CASRRADSGNTIYF
NA	NA	TRBJ1-6	TRBV5-1	TGCGCCAGCAAGACCCGACAGGCTAATTCACCCCTCCACTTT	CASKTRQANSPLHF
NA	NA	TRBJ2-7	TRBV25-1	TGTGCCAGCAGTGCCTTGGGGAGGCGCTCCTACGAGCAGTACTTC	CASSALGRRSYEQYF
NA	TRBD2	TRBJ2-7	TRBV28	TGTGCCAGCAGTACCGCTAGCGGGATAGCCTACGAGCAGTACTTC	CASSTASGIAYEQYF
NA	NA	TRBJ2-5	TRBV27	TGTGCCAGCAGCCTGACTAGTTACCAACAAGAGACCCAGTACTTC	CASSLTSYQQETQYF
NA	NA	TRBJ2-7	TRBV6-2/TRBV6-3	TGTGCCAGCAAGTTAGGACAGAGCTCCTACGAGCAGTACTTC	CASKLGQSSYEQYF
NA	TRBD2	TRBJ2-7	TRBV25-1	TGTGCCAGCAGTGAGGCCAGCGGGGGTTCCTACGAGCAGTACTTC	CASSEASGGSYEQYF
NA	NA	TRBJ1-3	TRBV9	TGTGCCAGCAGCGTAGATTACTCTGGAAACACCATATATTTT	CASSVDYSGNTIYF
few	NA	TRBJ2-1	TRBV18	TGTGCCAGCTCACCGCCGGTCGGCAATGAGCAGTTCTTC	CASSPPVGNEQFF
NA	NA	TRBJ2-7	TRBV12-3/TRBV12-4	TGTGCCAGCAGTTTAGTCGCGGGGATTTACGAGCAGTACTTC	CASSLVAGIYEQYF
NA	TRBD2	TRBJ2-5	TRBV6-5	TGTGCCAGCAGTTACCCGGGACTAGCGGGAGGAGAGACCCAGTACTTC	CASSYPGLAGGETQYF
NA	NA	TRBJ1-4	TRBV23-1	TGCGCCAGCAGTCAATCCCCCGGGCATCTCGGTGTTAAACTGTTTTTT	CASSQSPGHLGVKLFF
NA	NA	TRBJ2-1	TRBV5-1	TGCGCCAGCAGCCTGAACGATGAGCAGTTCTTC	CASSLNDEQFF
NA	NA	TRBJ2-1	TRBV19	TGTGCCAGTAGTTCGGATCTCTCGGAAAAGTTCTTC	CASSSDLSEKFF
NA	TRBD2	TRBJ2-1	TRBV28	TGTGCCAGCAGTTCGGGGACTAGCGGGTTCTACAATGAGCAGTTCTTC	CASSSGTSGFYNEQFF
NA	TRBD1	TRBJ2-7	TRBV20-1	TGCAGTGCCCCAGGACCGACAGGGAGCCACGAGCAGTACTTC	CSAPGPTGSHEQYF
NA	NA	TRBJ2-7	TRBV7-2	TGTGCCAGCAGCTTAGCCCCACACAGGGTCCGGTCCTACGAGCAGTACTTC	CASSLAPHRVRSYEQYF
NA	NA	TRBJ1-1	TRBV4-3	TGCGCCAGCAGCCAAGTCCGACGGACTGAAGCTTTCTTT	CASSQVRRTEAFF